This T cell receptor (beta chain) was sequenced during a study of cytomegalovirus exposure and HLA in healthy donors (TCRdb year 2017). About the study as a whole: An earlier analysis of several hundred of the donors reported 250 to 350 Gb of sequence data and 100 million to 130 million unique TCR beta sequences from 150 million to 200 million T cells. A later analysis re-analyzed previously published TCR beta repertoires from 650 to 800 donors and added high-resolution HLA genotyping to study TCR occurrence patterns. The number of typed donors differed by locus: about 620-640 for A, B, C, DRB1 and DQB1; about 520 for DQA1; some 610 for DPA1; and 400 to 480 for DPB1. An earlier analysis of 587 of the donors applied high-throughput TCR beta sequencing to assess whether each TCR beta V gene segment acted as functional or pseudogenic. A later genetic analysis used genome-wide SNP genotypes for 398 of the 666 donors, treating that subset as a discovery cohort. Of the roughly 400 genotyped donors, approximately 83% fell in the genetic ancestry cluster associated with self-reported Caucasian donors. A separate validation cohort of roughly 130 different subjects was used in addition to the roughly 720-subject first cohort. Every discovery cohort repertoire had been produced on one sequencing platform. To predict cytomegalovirus infection status, the study brought together high-throughput TCR immunosequencing, statistical association of individual TCRs with disease status, and machine learning. On average, approximately 250,000 unique TCR beta nucleotide sequences were sequenced per donor among about 400 genotyped donors of the cohort, with roughly 18% of those sequences being non-productive. The study was designed to test whether signatures of past pathogen exposure could be identified by cataloging public T cell receptors. Donor age, sex, ethnicity and CMV serostatus were collected together with the repertoire data. Class I and class II HLA loci were covered by the typing at four-digit resolution. The T cell repertoires of several hundred subjects were profiled by immunosequencing and related to cytomegalovirus serostatus. About 280 gigabases of sequencing data and roughly 81 million unique TCR sequences made up an early release that covered about 640 HLA-typed donors. Several DR-DQ haplotypes were treated as single units for association and clustering because of strong linkage in the cohort. Rather than using new phenotypic data, the later analysis identified candidate immune exposures from TCR beta sequences and from how often those sequences occurred across donors.

Libraries were prepared through the immunoSEQ multiplex PCR assay. For the multiplex PCR, a mixture combining 60 forward primers for TCR Vbeta segments and 13 reverse primers for TCR Jbeta segments was used. The CDR3 region of rearranged TCR beta genes was amplified from genomic DNA by a multiplex PCR assay. The amplified TCR beta libraries were sequenced on the Illumina HiSeq System as 87-base-pair reads. Processing in the source paper ran as follows. In a later analysis, 80 million or so unique TCR beta chains were counted across the 650 to 700 repertoires, and about 9.9 million of these chains were shared by at least two donors. Raw reads were error-corrected and collapsed into unique sequences by a nearest-neighbor algorithm in which closely related sequences were merged to remove PCR and sequencing errors. V, D and J gene segments were assigned by aligning CDR3 sequences to IMGT reference sequences. For a sequence to be retained, a match of at least six nucleotides was required to both a V gene segment and a J gene segment. A rearrangement counted as productive if the CDR3 had no stop codons and remained in frame with V and J, and every other rearrangement counted as non-productive. Following IMGT convention, CDR3 was defined as the stretch from the second conserved V-encoded cysteine to the conserved J-encoded phenylalanine. Sequences without an unambiguous match to a single V gene segment were excluded from the earlier analysis of approximately 600 of the donors. In an earlier analysis of approximately 610 of the donors, V segments were called functional above 56.7% productive rearrangements and were called segregating when the between-donor standard deviation exceeded 5%. A statistical classification framework was built for diagnosing cytomegalovirus status from the catalog of TCR beta chain sequences. In a later analysis, TCR nucleotide sequences were compared against IMGT/GENE-DB human TR gene sequences so that V and J genes could be assigned. The TCRdist pipeline was used in a later analysis to assign CDR3 sequences and most-parsimonious VDJ recombination scenarios. In a later analysis, each TCR beta chain was defined by its CDR3 amino acid sequence together with its V-gene family, and reads without a unique V-gene family were excluded. To address suspected cross-contamination and a sequencing artifact, a later analysis removed around 600 highly shared, low-generation-probability nucleotide sequences. A later analysis calculated a clonal expansion index for each public chain from normalized within-repertoire ranks of inferred template counts. A later analysis computed generation probabilities with a VDJ recombination model fitted to out-of-frame rearrangements, and checked the results against IGoR. In a later analysis, TCR-TCR, TCR-HLA and TCR-CMV co-occurrence was scored with hypergeometric tests, and a repertoire-size bias correction was applied to TCR pairs. In a later analysis, false discovery rates were estimated by permuting HLA or CMV assignments 20 times. A later analysis grouped co-occurring TCRs with DBSCAN, adding TCRdist sequence similarity when clustering within HLA-allele-positive subsets. Repertoires with fewer than 30,000 or more than 120,000 public chains were left out of co-occurrence clustering, as were a few repertoires with anomalous nucleotide sharing. TCRdb provides this immuneACCESS table in a form limited to in-frame rearrangements. Some clones are lacking; in checked studies, under half of them reflect an unresolved V gene, and why the rest are absent is not known. That table supplies the V and J calls and clone size; D and trimming were determined from the DNA. The sample table contains 80,000 to 100,000 clones; only one count was recorded for 60% to 80% of them. The top ten clonotypes cover approximately 1.1% of the sample.

CDR1 and CDR2 (SGHTA, FQGNSA) derive from the germline V gene. V is reduced by 2 bases and J by 6 bases, leaving a spacing of 10 bases between them. Measured from the cysteine to the phenylalanine, the CDR3 is 14 residues long. Only the CDR3 DNA is retained, 42 bases long and in frame from the first base. On this clone itself: No cognate antigen has been identified for it. No base quality values were provided; no much bigger clone lies one nucleotide off.

The cohort comprised approximately 700 healthy bone marrow donors. All cohort members were sampled while nominally healthy, although unrecorded immune exposures were likely present. The donor was CMV seronegative and belonged to the group of around 350 seronegative cohort members. Each donor provided a peripheral blood sample, and peripheral blood mononuclear cells were used for TCR beta sequencing. The Qiagen DNeasy Blood Extraction Kit was used to extract genomic DNA from the blood cell samples. Broad study findings and their caveats: Linkage disequilibrium might explain the correlated functional status among segregating V segments, but an unknown experimental factor could not be ruled out. It was suggested by the authors that the approach could potentially be generalized to other disease states and immunological phenotypes. In vitro tests confirmed that a few of the cytomegalovirus-associated TCR beta chains recognize cytomegalovirus antigens. The cohort was sequenced for TCR beta chains only, and without alpha or paired-chain data the features that could be detected were limited. In a later analysis, HLA-associated TCR beta chains were found to be more clonally expanded and to have lower generation probabilities than equally common non-associated chains. A further reported finding was that TCR beta sequences accurately predicted the HLA-A and HLA-B alleles for most subjects in the first cohort. In an earlier analysis of under 600 of the donors, most TCR beta V segments were observed in productive rearrangements about 87% or about 30% of the time, broadly matching IMGT annotations. For the cohort, immune exposure information was limited to CMV serostatus. Seventeen rarely observed V segments, including chromosome 9 orphons, were excluded from the earlier analysis of some 590 of the donors because counts were too low. A cluster of highly shared sequence variants was judged likely to be a technical artifact of the sequencing pipeline. Several of the top co-occurrence clusters appeared to be linked to parvovirus B19, influenza, CMV and Epstein-Barr virus, according to a later analysis. An association between a missense DCLRE1C variant and V-gene and J-gene trimming of TCR beta chains was found in a later genetic analysis and replicated in an independent cohort. In a later analysis, TCR association rates were found to vary across HLA loci, with the most associated TCRs seen for DRB1 alleles and the fewest for HLA-C alleles. Because HLA typing was unavailable for some donors at each locus, only the typed subset was used in association tests. Roughly uniform sequencing depth across donors was assumed in presence/absence analyses, although this assumption may not hold. Strong co-occurrence of HLA alleles, especially DR and DQ, made assigning TCR associations to individual alleles difficult. The study listed approximately 150 TCR beta chains as associated with cytomegalovirus. At a false discovery rate of 0.05, a later analysis linked approximately 18,000 TCR beta sequences to specific HLA alleles. According to a later genetic analysis, donors in an Asian-associated ancestry cluster had fewer N-insertions in productive TCRs than the approximately 610-donor mean. Cytomegalovirus status was reported to be diagnosed by the classifier with high specificity and sensitivity in both the original and validation cohorts. Most CMV-associated TCR beta chains appeared to be HLA-restricted in a later analysis, and the HLA associations seemed to be driven largely by CMV exposure. Most TCR sequences were seen in very few donors, while some public TCRs were found in many individuals. Some IMGT-functional V segments, including TRBV6-2 and TRBV6-3, could not be distinguished by the 87-base-pair reads and were therefore excluded.

The chain is assembled from TRBV7-2 and TRBJ2-2; TRBD2 might be the D gene, on 6 matching bases. Sequencing input: PBMCs. The origin of this receptor is a female donor in good health and CMV-seronegative. The base sequence is TGTGCCAGCAGCTTATCGGGGGTTCCCGGGGAGCTGTTTTTT. Its protein reads: CASSLSGVPGELFF.